Given below is one T cell receptor beta chain in context. The antigen is undetermined. The data belong to a study of PD-1 blockade in classical Hodgkin lymphoma. Study as a whole: A 3 mg/kg intravenous dose of nivolumab was received by patients every 2 weeks. Study-wide results and caveats: For complete responders, baseline diversity was comparable to that of newly diagnosed patients. By C4D1, CD4+ diversity increased significantly, especially in complete responders.

Here immunoSEQ multiplex PCR was the method, and the copy in TCRdb shows in-frame clones only, minus some. The data hold roughly 90,000 clones, with about 83% observed a single time. CDR1 and CDR2 from the germline V gene are LNHDA and SQIVND (reference sequence). The CDR3 has 14 residues. Trimming removed 3 bases from V and 2 bases from J; junction bases left unmatched: 0. Time point denoted: cycle 4 day 1 (C4D1), after 6 weeks of nivolumab. Following autologous stem cell transplantation, relapse occurred in every patient, and exposure to brentuximab vedotin varied. The chain recombines TRBV19 with TRBJ2-7; 11 nucleotides line up with TRBD2. The TCR originated in a human donor with classical Hodgkin lymphoma. The sample consisted of peripheral blood mononuclear cells (PBMCs), taken before the fourth cycle of nivolumab. DNA of the CDR3: TGTGCCAGTAGTATGGGACTAGCGGCCTACGAGCAGTACTTC. Translated, it gives CASSMGLAAYEQYF.